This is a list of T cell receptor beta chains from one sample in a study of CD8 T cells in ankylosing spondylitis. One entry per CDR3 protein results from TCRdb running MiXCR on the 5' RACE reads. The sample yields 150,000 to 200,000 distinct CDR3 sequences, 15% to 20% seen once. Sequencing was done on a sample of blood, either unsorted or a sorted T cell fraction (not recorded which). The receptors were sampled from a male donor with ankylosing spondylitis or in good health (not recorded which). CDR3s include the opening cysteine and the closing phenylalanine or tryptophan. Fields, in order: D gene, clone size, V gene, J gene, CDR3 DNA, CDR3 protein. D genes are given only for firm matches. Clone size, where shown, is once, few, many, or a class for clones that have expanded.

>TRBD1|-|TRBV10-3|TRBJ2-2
TGTGCCATCAGTGGGACAGGGGTAGGCGGGGAGCTGTTTTTT
CAISGTGVGGELFF
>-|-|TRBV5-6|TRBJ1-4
TGTGCCAGCAGTTATACAGGGAAGGCTAATGAAAAACTGTTTTTT
CASSYTGKANEKLFF
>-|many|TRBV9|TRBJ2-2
TGTGCCAGCGATGAAGAGGACAGACCCACCGGGGAGCTGTTTTTT
CASDEEDRPTGELFF
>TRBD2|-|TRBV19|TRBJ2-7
TGTGCCAGTACCTTGACTAGCGGGGGCTACGAGCAGTACTTC
CASTLTSGGYEQYF
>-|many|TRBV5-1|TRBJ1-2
TGCGCCAGCAGCCCCGGGGGCGCGGGGGGCTACACCTTC
CASSPGGAGGYTF
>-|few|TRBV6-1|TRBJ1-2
TGTGCCAGCAGTGGGGACTTTTCCACAGGGCACTATGGCTACACCTTC
CASSGDFSTGHYGYTF
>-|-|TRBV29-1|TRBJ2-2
TGCAGCGTTGATACAGCCACCGGGGAGCTGTTTTTT
CSVDTATGELFF
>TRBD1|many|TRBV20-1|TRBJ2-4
TGCAGTGCTAGACAAAGGGGACAGCGAGCCAAAAACATTCAGTACTTC
CSARQRGQRAKNIQYF
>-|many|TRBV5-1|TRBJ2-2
TGCGCCAGCAGCTTGGATGGCGGGACGAGGACCGGGGAGCTGTTTTTT
CASSLDGGTRTGELFF
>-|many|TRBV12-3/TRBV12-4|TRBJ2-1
TGTGCCAGCAGACAACTACGTTATAGCTCCTACAATGAGCAGTTCTTC
CASRQLRYSSYNEQFF
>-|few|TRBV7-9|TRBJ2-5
TGTGCCAGCAGCTTACTTACTAGCCCGCAAGAGACCCAGTACTTC
CASSLLTSPQETQYF